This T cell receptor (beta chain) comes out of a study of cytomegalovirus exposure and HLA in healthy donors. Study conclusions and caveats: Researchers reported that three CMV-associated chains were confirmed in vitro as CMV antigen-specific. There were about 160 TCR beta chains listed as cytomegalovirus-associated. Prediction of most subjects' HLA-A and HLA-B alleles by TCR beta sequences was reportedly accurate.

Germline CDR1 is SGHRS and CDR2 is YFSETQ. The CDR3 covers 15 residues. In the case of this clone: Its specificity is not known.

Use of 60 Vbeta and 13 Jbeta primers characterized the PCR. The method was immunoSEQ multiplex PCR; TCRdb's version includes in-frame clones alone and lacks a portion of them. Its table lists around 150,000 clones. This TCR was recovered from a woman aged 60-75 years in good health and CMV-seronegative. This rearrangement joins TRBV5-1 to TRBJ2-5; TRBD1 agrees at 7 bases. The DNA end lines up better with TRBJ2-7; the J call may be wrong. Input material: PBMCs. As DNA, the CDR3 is TGCGCCAGCAGCTCTGACGACAGGGCGATCTACGAGCAGTACTTC. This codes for CASSSDDRAIYEQYF.